Listed below are T cell receptor beta chains from one sample, sequenced in a study of ipilimumab plus nivolumab after autologous stem cell transplantation. Method: immunoSEQ multiplex PCR; TCRdb's copy keeps in-frame clones and lacks some. The table has 15,000 to 20,000 clones, approximately 81% seen once. Sample: PBMCs, taken in a trial of ipilimumab plus nivolumab as post-transplant consolidation. The receptors stem from a male donor with diffuse large B-cell lymphoma. The CDR3 runs from the conserved cysteine through the conserved F or W. A D gene is named only where the DNA matches it firmly. The size entry is marked missing in some rows and otherwise reads once, few, many or a size class.

>NA|TRBV6-4|TRBJ1-5|NA
TGTGCCAGCAGTGACTTTATACAACAGGGATTCAATCAGCCCCAGCATTTT
CASSDFIQQGFNQPQHF
>NA|TRBV13|TRBJ2-7|NA
TGTGCCAGCAGCTCCCGGGAGGAGGGGGCGTTTTACGAGCAGTACTTC
CASSSREEGAFYEQYF
>NA|TRBV18|TRBJ1-2|NA
TGTGCCAGCTCACCACCCCGGGGGCCAGGGGAAGGCTACACCTTC
CASSPPRGPGEGYTF
>NA|TRBV19|TRBJ1-5|NA
TGTGCCAGTAATGTAGGACAGATCATTAGCAATCAGCCCCAGCATTTT
CASNVGQIISNQPQHF
>TRBD1|TRBV11-2|TRBJ2-7|NA
TGTGCCAGCAGCCTAGGGGGGACAGGGGGCTACGAGCAGTACTTC
CASSLGGTGGYEQYF
>TRBD1|TRBV7-6|TRBJ1-3|once
TGTGCCAGCAGCACCGGACAGGCGCACTCTGGAAACACCATATATTTT
CASSTGQAHSGNTIYF
>NA|TRBV4-2|TRBJ1-1|NA
TGTGCCAGCAGCCAATTTTATGGGGGTTCGAACACTGAAGCTTTCTTT
CASSQFYGGSNTEAFF
>NA|TRBV7-9|TRBJ1-6|NA
TGTGCCAGCAGCTTAGCGATGGGGTTGAATTCACCCCTCCACTTT
CASSLAMGLNSPLHF
>TRBD1|TRBV5-1|TRBJ2-2|NA
TGCGCCAGCAGCTCTACTAGGACAGGCGGTAACACCGGGGAGCTGTTTTTT
CASSSTRTGGNTGELFF
>NA|TRBV4-3|TRBJ1-5|NA
TGCGCCAGCAGCCAGAAGACAGTGGGACAGCCCCAGCATTTT
CASSQKTVGQPQHF
>NA|TRBV5-1|TRBJ2-6|NA
TGCGCCAGCTACCGGGGAGAGGCCTCTGGGGCCAACGTCCTGACTTTC
CASYRGEASGANVLTF
>NA|TRBV5-6|TRBJ1-3|NA
TGTGCCAGCAGCTTGGGACAGATAAAGAGCTCTCGAAACACCATATATTTT
CASSLGQIKSSRNTIYF
>NA|TRBV28|TRBJ1-2|NA
TGTGCCAGCAGTTGGGATTATGGCTACACCTTC
CASSWDYGYTF
>TRBD2|TRBV19|TRBJ2-1|NA
TGTGCCAGTAGTCCCGGGACTAGCGGGGCAAGTGAGCAGTTCTTC
CASSPGTSGASEQFF
>NA|TRBV10-1|TRBJ1-2|NA
TGCGCCAGCAGTCACAGGGACCTATATGGCTACACCTTC
CASSHRDLYGYTF
>NA|TRBV5-4|TRBJ2-7|once
TGTGCCAGCAGCCCAAAATCAGACCCCTACGAGCAGTACTTC
CASSPKSDPYEQYF
>NA|TRBV7-9|TRBJ2-1|NA
TGTGCCAGCAGAACAGGACAGCTCAATGAGCAGTTCTTC
CASRTGQLNEQFF